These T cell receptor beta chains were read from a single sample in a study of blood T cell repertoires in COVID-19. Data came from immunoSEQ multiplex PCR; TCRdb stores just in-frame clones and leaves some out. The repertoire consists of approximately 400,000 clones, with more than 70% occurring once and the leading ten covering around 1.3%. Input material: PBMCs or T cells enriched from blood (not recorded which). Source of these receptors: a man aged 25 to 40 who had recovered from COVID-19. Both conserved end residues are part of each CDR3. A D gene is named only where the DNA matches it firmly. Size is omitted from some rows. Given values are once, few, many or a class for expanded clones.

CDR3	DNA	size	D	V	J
CASSYPGREVDSNQPQHF	TGTGCCAGCAGTTACCCGGGAAGGGAGGTTGATAGCAATCAGCCCCAGCATTTT	.	.	TRBV6-2/TRBV6-3	TRBJ1-5
CASSLNSGQDYEQYF	TGTGCCAGCAGCTTAAACTCAGGACAGGACTACGAGCAGTACTTC	.	TRBD1	TRBV11-2	TRBJ2-7
CASSVSQGSNSPLHF	TGTGCCAGCAGCGTATCACAGGGAAGTAATTCACCCCTCCACTTT	.	.	TRBV9	TRBJ1-6
CASSDTRTGGSGYTF	TGTGCCAGCAGTGATACCAGGACAGGGGGCAGTGGCTACACCTTC	.	TRBD1	TRBV2	TRBJ1-2
CASSSDRTDSGGYTF	TGTGCCAGCAGTTCCGACAGGACCGACTCGGGAGGCTACACCTTC	.	.	TRBV27	TRBJ1-2
CASSPSSGGFNQPQHF	TGTGCCAGCTCACCCTCCTCAGGGGGGTTCAATCAGCCCCAGCATTTT	.	TRBD1	TRBV18	TRBJ1-5
CASSTQGSWTEAFF	TGTGCCAGCAGTACTCAGGGATCGTGGACTGAAGCTTTCTTT	few	.	TRBV2	TRBJ1-1
CASSIQGSGNTIYF	TGCGCCAGCAGCATACAGGGGTCTGGAAACACCATATATTTT	.	TRBD1	TRBV5-1	TRBJ1-3
CASTETGVYEQYF	TGTGCCAGCACGGAGACAGGGGTCTACGAGCAGTACTTC	.	TRBD1	TRBV2	TRBJ2-7
CASSQVGPTGNQPQHF	TGCGCCAGCAGCCAAGTAGGACCGACAGGCAATCAGCCCCAGCATTTT	.	.	TRBV4-1	TRBJ1-5
CASSDYSLSFEQYF	TGCGCCAGCAGTGACTATTCTCTATCTTTCGAGCAGTACTTC	.	.	TRBV10-2	TRBJ2-7
CAWNPSRQGIPLEQYF	TGTGCCTGGAATCCTTCTAGACAGGGGATCCCCCTCGAGCAGTACTTC	.	TRBD1	TRBV30	TRBJ2-7
CASSARLARTLSPDTQYF	TGTGCCAGCAGCGCCCGACTAGCGCGAACCCTAAGTCCAGATACGCAGTATTTT	.	TRBD2	TRBV5-4	TRBJ2-3
CASSWQGNTEAFF	TGTGCCAGCAGTTGGCAGGGGAACACTGAAGCTTTCTTT	.	.	TRBV6-5	TRBJ1-1
CASSVQGSYEQYF	TGTGCCAGCAGCGTACAGGGGTCCTACGAGCAGTACTTC	once	TRBD1	TRBV5-6	TRBJ2-7
CASRTQGARTEAFF	TGTGCCAGCAGGACACAGGGGGCAAGGACTGAAGCTTTCTTT	.	TRBD1	TRBV6-5	TRBJ1-1
CASSVYRENTGELFF	TGTGCCAGCAGCGTCTACAGGGAGAACACCGGGGAGCTGTTTTTT	.	.	TRBV5-6	TRBJ2-2
CASSSDRLNTEAFF	TGCGCCAGCAGCTCCGACAGGCTGAACACTGAAGCTTTCTTT	few	.	TRBV5-1	TRBJ1-1
CSVYRGRAGTDTQYF	TGCAGCGTCTACAGGGGCCGAGCGGGCACAGATACGCAGTATTTT	once	TRBD1	TRBV29-1	TRBJ2-3
CASSPAGGSEKLFF	TGTGCCAGCAGCCCCGCAGGGGGAAGTGAAAAACTGTTTTTT	.	TRBD1	TRBV6-5	TRBJ1-4
CASSQSTGTGPGTEAFF	TGCGCCAGCAGCCAAAGTACCGGGACAGGGCCTGGCACTGAAGCTTTCTTT	few	TRBD1	TRBV5-1	TRBJ1-1
CASSSPGVVVETQYF	TGTGCCAGCAGCTCCCCAGGGGTAGTTGTAGAGACCCAGTACTTC	.	.	TRBV7-9	TRBJ2-5
CSVRRTIQGETQYF	TGCAGCGTCCGACGGACTATCCAGGGAGAGACCCAGTACTTC	.	.	TRBV29-1	TRBJ2-5
CASSGKLGQYNQPQHF	TGTGCCAGCAGCGGAAAATTGGGACAGTACAATCAGCCCCAGCATTTT	once	TRBD1	TRBV9	TRBJ1-5
CASSSNNSPLHF	TGTGCCAGCAGCTCCAATAATTCACCCCTCCACTTT	.	.	TRBV7-9	TRBJ1-6
CASSEAGGQGPYGYTF	TGTGCCAGCAGTGAAGCCGGGGGACAGGGTCCGTATGGCTACACCTTC	once	TRBD1	TRBV6-1	TRBJ1-2
CASRLTPGQLYEQYF	TGTGCAAGTCGCTTAACACCCGGACAACTCTACGAGCAGTACTTC	.	.	TRBV12-2	TRBJ2-7
CSVTGGGEKLFF	TGCAGCGTAACAGGGGGCGGCGAAAAACTGTTTTTT	.	TRBD1	TRBV29-1	TRBJ1-4
CASSPLFGTGDTEAFF	TGCGCCAGCAGCCCGCTTTTTGGGACAGGGGACACTGAAGCTTTCTTT	.	TRBD1	TRBV5-1	TRBJ1-1
CASSRDTHPSYEQYF	TGTGCCAGCAGCCGGGACACACATCCATCCTACGAGCAGTACTTC	few	.	TRBV7-2	TRBJ2-7
CASSPEVGTTEAFF	TGCGCCAGCAGCCCCGAGGTGGGTACCACTGAAGCTTTCTTT	.	.	TRBV5-1	TRBJ1-1
CASSPGQGVRDEQFF	TGTGCCAGCAGCCCGGGACAGGGGGTTCGGGATGAGCAGTTCTTC	.	TRBD1	TRBV11-3	TRBJ2-1
CASSLTGFSSGANVLTF	TGTGCCAGCAGCCTCACAGGGTTCAGCTCTGGGGCCAACGTCCTGACTTTC	few	.	TRBV7-9	TRBJ2-6
CASSTTRGTEKLFF	TGTGCCAGCTCAACAACCAGGGGAACTGAAAAACTGTTTTTT	.	.	TRBV18	TRBJ1-4
CAWTPLSGRVGLGIIGYTF	TGTGCCTGGACCCCCCTTAGCGGCAGGGTTGGGCTGGGCATAATTGGCTACACCTTC	once	.	TRBV30	TRBJ1-2
CASSPPVAGGLRAYNEQFF	TGTGCCAGCAGCCCCCCTGTAGCGGGGGGGCTTAGGGCCTACAATGAGCAGTTCTTC	.	TRBD2	TRBV7-9	TRBJ2-1
CASSEYVAGAKNIQYF	TGTGCCAGCAGTGAATATGTGGCGGGAGCCAAAAACATTCAGTACTTC	.	.	TRBV25-1	TRBJ2-4
CASKDRALLEQYF	TGTGCCAGCAAGGACAGGGCCCTACTCGAGCAGTACTTC	.	TRBD1	TRBV6-5	TRBJ2-7
CASSEQTTNTGELFF	TGTGCCAGTAGTGAGCAGACAACGAACACCGGGGAGCTGTTTTTT	.	.	TRBV19	TRBJ2-2
CASSPTGLANYGYTF	TGTGCCAGCAGTCCGACAGGGCTCGCTAACTATGGCTACACCTTC	.	TRBD1	TRBV27	TRBJ1-2
CASSLRQGREKLFF	TGTGCCAGCAGCCTCAGACAGGGCAGGGAAAAACTGTTTTTT	.	TRBD1	TRBV7-2	TRBJ1-4
CASSFGTGANTIYF	TGTGCCAGCAGCTTCGGGACAGGGGCAAACACCATATATTTT	.	TRBD1	TRBV5-6	TRBJ1-3
CASSRNRGSIDTGELFF	TGTGCCAGCTCCCGGAACAGGGGATCGATCGACACCGGGGAGCTGTTTTTT	.	TRBD1	TRBV18	TRBJ2-2
CASSPLPGYEKLFF	TGTGCCAGCTCACCTTTACCAGGGTATGAAAAACTGTTTTTT	.	.	TRBV18	TRBJ1-4
CASSLGFGRVTTEAFF	TGTGCCAGCAGCTTAGGCTTTGGCAGGGTCACCACTGAAGCTTTCTTT	.	.	TRBV11-2	TRBJ1-1
CASTQGTGWGTDTQYF	TGCGCCAGCACCCAGGGGACAGGTTGGGGCACAGATACGCAGTATTTT	once	TRBD1	TRBV5-1	TRBJ2-3
CAWSGLALGEQFF	TGTGCCTGGAGTGGACTAGCATTAGGTGAGCAGTTCTTC	.	TRBD2	TRBV30	TRBJ2-1